Following are 11 T cell receptor beta chains from one sample sequenced in a study of T cells after yellow fever vaccination. TCRdb re-called the 5' RACE reads with MiXCR, one entry per CDR3 protein. Among 450,000 to 650,000 distinct CDR3 sequences listed, around an eighth were seen once. This sample comprised PBMCs, obtained on the day of the yellow fever booster vaccination. The origin of the receptors is a young man who received the YFV17D yellow fever vaccine.

The sample holds a few counts of this clonotype. The chain is built from TRBV7-8 and TRBJ2-7, with TRBD2 matching 8 bases. CDR3 length: 13 amino acids. V was pared by 6 bases and J by 4 bases, with 5 bases of the junction left unmatched. Germline V lookup: CDR1 SGHVS, CDR2 FQNEAQ. The CDR3 bases are TGTGCCAGCAGGGGACTAGTCCAATACGAGCAGTACTTC. This sequence encodes CASRGLVQYEQYF.

The chain carries TRBV6-2 or TRBV6-3 and TRBJ2-7; D is uncertain. Trimming took 6 bases from V and 7 from J, leaving 10 bases between them. The germline V gene has CDR1 MNHEY and CDR2 SVGEGT. This CDR3 is built from 11 residues. CDR3 region: CASRTAGEQYF. The CDR3 DNA reads as TGTGCCAGCAGGACGGCCGGGGAGCAGTACTTC.

The chain couples TRBV12-3 or TRBV12-4 to TRBJ2-7, with D tentatively TRBD2 (6 bases). Trimming pared 6 bases from V and 1 base from J, leaving 13 bases between. The CDR3 length is 14 residues. CDR3 loop: CASRPGGRSYEQYF. The CDR3 bases are TGTGCCAGCAGACCCGGGGGTCGTTCCTACGAGCAGTACTTC.

In this sample, this clonotype turned up many times. The chain joins TRBV30 to TRBJ2-5; D unresolved. CDR1 and CDR2 from the germline V gene are GTSNPN and SVGIG (reference sequence). V was pared by 0 bases and J by 5 bases, with 7 bases between. CDR3 length: 12 amino acids. CDR3 nucleotide sequence: TGTGCCTGGAGTGTTTTTGGGGAGACCCAGTACTTC. This codes for CAWSVFGETQYF.

This clonotype was seen ten or more times. CDR3 region: CASRKDGYNEQFF. Written as DNA, the CDR3 is TGTGCCAGCAGGAAGGACGGCTACAATGAGCAGTTCTTC. The rearrangement uses TRBV6-1 and TRBJ2-1; D gene ambiguous. The CDR3 runs to 13 residues. CDR1 is MNHNS and CDR2 is SASEGT in the germline V gene. V lost 6 bases and J 3 bases, leaving 9 bases between the germline ends.

The chain carries TRBV25-1 and TRBJ2-7, with TRBD1 as a possible D gene (6 bases). V was clipped by 4 bases and J by 2 bases, with 18 bases between them. The CDR3 has 16 amino acids. Per the germline V gene, CDR1 is MGHDK and CDR2 is SYGVNS. CDR3 region: CASSGPEQGDPYEQYF. In nucleotides, the CDR3 is TGTGCCAGCAGTGGCCCTGAACAGGGTGATCCCTACGAGCAGTACTTC.

Of note for this clonotype: This may come from a read error, since a much larger clone is one base off. The chain recombines TRBV12-3 or TRBV12-4 with TRBJ2-1, with 12 bases matching TRBD2. The CDR3 spans 15 residues. CDR3 sequence reads: CACSSRLAGVNEQFF. CDR3 sequence (DNA): TGTGCCTGCAGTTCACGACTAGCGGGAGTGAATGAGCAGTTCTTC.

V is TRBV7-2 and J is TRBJ1-6; D may be TRBD1 (6 bases). CDR3 length: 16 amino acids. Trimming took off 0 bases at V and 9 bases at J, with 15 bases between the two ends. CDR1 and CDR2 (germline): SGHTA, FQGNSA. DNA for the CDR3: TGTGCCAGCAGCTTAGCCGGCGCAGGGGCCGGTTCACCCCTCCACTTT. Translated, it gives CASSLAGAGAGSPLHF.

This clonotype was seen only a few times. V and J are TRBV27 and TRBJ2-2, with TRBD2 as a possible D gene (6 bases). Germline lookup yields CDR1 MNHEY and CDR2 SMNVEV (reference sequence). This CDR3 region has 15 residues. Trimming pared 6 bases from V and 5 bases from J, leaving 16 bases between. Written as DNA, the CDR3 is TGTGCCAGCAGGGCACTAGCCGGCGGGACCGGGGAGCTGTTTTTT. It specifies CASRALAGGTGELFF.

This clonotype was seen at least ten times. V is TRBV6-5 and J is TRBJ2-7, with 7 bases lining up with TRBD1. This CDR3 spans 12 amino acids. The J segment lost 6 bases and the V segment lost 6 bases, leaving 5 bases of the junction unmatched. CDR1 is MNHEY, CDR2 SVGAGI, per germline. CDR3 coding DNA: TGTGCCAGCAGAAACAGGGGCAGCGAGCAGTACTTC. It specifies CASRNRGSEQYF.

V usage is TRBV25-1 and J usage is TRBJ1-2; no definite D call. The CDR3 contains 12 residues. The V gene's germline CDR1 is MGHDK and CDR2 SYGVNS. Trimming removed 2 bases at V and 4 bases at J, with 5 bases between. The chain's CDR3 is CASSELGYGYTF. The CDR3 region has the DNA TGTGCCAGCAGTGAACTCGGCTATGGCTACACCTTC.